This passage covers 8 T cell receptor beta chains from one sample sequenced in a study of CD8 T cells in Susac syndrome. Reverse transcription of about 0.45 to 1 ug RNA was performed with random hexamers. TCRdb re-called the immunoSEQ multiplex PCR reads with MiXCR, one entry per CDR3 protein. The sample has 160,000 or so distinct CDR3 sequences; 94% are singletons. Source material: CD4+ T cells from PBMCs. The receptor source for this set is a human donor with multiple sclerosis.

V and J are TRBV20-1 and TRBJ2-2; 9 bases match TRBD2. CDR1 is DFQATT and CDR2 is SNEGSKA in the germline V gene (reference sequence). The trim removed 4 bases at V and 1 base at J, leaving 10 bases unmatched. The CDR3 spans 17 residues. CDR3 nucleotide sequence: TGCAGTGCTACGTGGCTAGCGGGATCCCTGAACACCGGGGAGCTGTTTTTT. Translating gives CSATWLAGSLNTGELFF.

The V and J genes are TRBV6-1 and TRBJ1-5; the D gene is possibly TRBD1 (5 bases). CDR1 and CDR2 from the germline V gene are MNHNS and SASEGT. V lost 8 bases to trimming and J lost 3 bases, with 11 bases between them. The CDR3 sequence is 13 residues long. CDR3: CASGSRDNQPQHF. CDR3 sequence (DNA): TGTGCCAGCGGGAGCAGGGACAATCAGCCCCAGCATTTT.

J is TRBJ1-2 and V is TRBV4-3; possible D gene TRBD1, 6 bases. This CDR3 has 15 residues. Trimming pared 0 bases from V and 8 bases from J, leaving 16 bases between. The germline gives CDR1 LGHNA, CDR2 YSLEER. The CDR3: CASSQEARGARGYTF. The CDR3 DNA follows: TGCGCCAGCAGCCAAGAGGCTCGGGGGGCTAGAGGCTACACCTTC.

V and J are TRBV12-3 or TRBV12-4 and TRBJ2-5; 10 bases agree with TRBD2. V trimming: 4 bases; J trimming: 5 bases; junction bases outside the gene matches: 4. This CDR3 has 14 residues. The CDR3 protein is CASSSSSGSETQYF. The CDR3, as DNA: TGTGCCAGCAGTTCCTCTAGCGGGAGTGAGACCCAGTACTTC.

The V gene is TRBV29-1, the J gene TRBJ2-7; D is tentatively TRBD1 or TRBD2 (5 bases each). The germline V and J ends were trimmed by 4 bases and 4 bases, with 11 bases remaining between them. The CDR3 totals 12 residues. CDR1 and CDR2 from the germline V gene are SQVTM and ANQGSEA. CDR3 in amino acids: CSVGGREYEQYF. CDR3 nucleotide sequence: TGCAGCGTTGGGGGCAGGGAGTACGAGCAGTACTTC.

The CDR3 is CSARELGGIFYNEQFF. CDR3 DNA sequence: TGCAGTGCTAGAGAGTTAGGCGGGATCTTCTACAATGAGCAGTTCTTC. The V gene is TRBV20-1, the J gene TRBJ2-1, with a weak D call TRBD2 (6 bases). CDR3 length: 16 amino acids. Trimming cost V 0 bases and J 3 bases, with 15 bases left between them. Germline CDR1 DFQATT, CDR2 SNEGSKA (reference sequence).

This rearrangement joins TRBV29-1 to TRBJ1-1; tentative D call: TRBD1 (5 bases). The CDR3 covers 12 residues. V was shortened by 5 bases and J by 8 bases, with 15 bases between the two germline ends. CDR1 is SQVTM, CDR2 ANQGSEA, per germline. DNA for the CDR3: TGCAGCGTTAAGGGACCGCCAAGAGAAGCTTTCTTT. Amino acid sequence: CSVKGPPREAFF.

The CDR3 DNA is TGTGCCAGCAAATCAGGGGGCAGTGGCAATCAGCCCCAGCATTTT. It specifies CASKSGGSGNQPQHF. The chain joins TRBV6-2 or TRBV6-3 to TRBJ1-5; 8 bases line up with TRBD1. The CDR3 spans 15 residues. Unmatched junction bases numbered 7, after V lost 7 bases and J lost 2 bases. CDR1 and CDR2 (germline): MNHEY, SVGEGT.